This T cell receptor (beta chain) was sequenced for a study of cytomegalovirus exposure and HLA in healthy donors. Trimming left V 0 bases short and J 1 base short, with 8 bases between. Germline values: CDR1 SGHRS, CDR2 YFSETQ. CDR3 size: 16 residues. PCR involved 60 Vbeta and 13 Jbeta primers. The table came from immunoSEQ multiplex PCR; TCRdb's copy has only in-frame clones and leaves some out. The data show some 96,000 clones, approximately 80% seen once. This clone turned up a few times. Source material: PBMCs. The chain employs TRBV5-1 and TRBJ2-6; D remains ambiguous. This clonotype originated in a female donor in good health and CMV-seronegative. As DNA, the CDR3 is TGCGCCAGCAGCTTGGGTCCCGGGTCTGGGGCCAACGTCCTGACTTTC. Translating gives CASSLGPGSGANVLTF.